This T cell receptor (beta chain) was recorded in a study of lymphopenia after photon versus proton radiotherapy. The CDR3 length is 17 residues. Trimming cost V 0 bases and J 2 bases, with 14 bases left between them. The germline gives CDR1 MNHEY, CDR2 SMNVEV (reference sequence). Assay: immunoSEQ multiplex PCR; the TCRdb copy retains only in-frame clones and omits some. The data contain 60,000 or so clones, around 86% of them singletons. Comments on this clone: Its antigen remains unidentified.

Findings and caveats of the study: A bigger post-nadir fall in TCR diversity correlated inversely with survival time in deceased patients. Only patients who died were analyzed for survival; proton advantage is unproven. Proton therapy kept repertoires fairly stable, unlike photons, which gained effector/memory cells. After the lymphocyte nadir, photon-treated repertoires showed oligoclonal expansion, especially of CD8+ Temra cells.

This TCR came from a man aged 35 to 55 with gastric cancer. The V gene is TRBV27, the J gene TRBJ2-4; D might be TRBD1 (6 bases). The material sequenced was peripheral blood, taken from a patient treated with photon-based radiotherapy. The DNA of the CDR3 is TGTGCCAGCAGTTTATCATCCCGGACAGTGACCAAAAACATTCAGTACTTC. It is translated as CASSLSSRTVTKNIQYF.